The 27 T cell receptor beta chains below come from one sample, sequenced in a study of T cells after yellow fever vaccination. TCRdb used MiXCR to reprocess the 5' RACE reads, holding one entry per CDR3 protein. Here the sample spans about 99,000 distinct CDR3 sequences, about 6% being singletons. Material: CD8+ T cells sorted from PBMCs, obtained 10 days after the yellow fever booster vaccination. The source is a man aged 18 to 35 who received the YFV17D yellow fever vaccine.

This clonotype appeared many times. The genes are TRBV7-9 and TRBJ2-7; 8 bases are a match to TRBD2. CDR3 length: 15 residues. Germline V gives CDR1 SEHNR, CDR2 FQNEAQ (reference sequence). V was pared by 5 bases and J by 2 bases, with 8 bases of the junction left unmatched. In DNA, the CDR3 is TGTGCCAGCAGCCCTACCGGGGGGGCCGCCTACGAGCAGTACTTC. This translates into CASSPTGGAAYEQYF. Full variable domain (remainder filled in from reference TRBV7-9 and TRBJ2-7): DTGVSQNPRHKITKRGQNVTFRCDPISEHNRLYWYRQTLGQGPEFLTYFQNEAQLEKSRLLSDRFSAERPKGSFSTLEIQRTEQGDSAMYLCASSPTGGAAYEQYFGPGTRLTVT.

This clonotype was observed many times. The genes are TRBV4-2 and TRBJ2-2; 9 bases map to TRBD2. CDR3 length equals 17 residues. CDR1 is LGHNA and CDR2 is YNFKEQ in the germline V gene. J lost 4 bases, V lost 3 bases, and 9 bases had no gene match. CDR3 DNA sequence: TGTGCCAGCAGCCACGTTGGAGCGGGGGGCCTCACCGGGGAGCTGTTTTTT. Translating it yields CASSHVGAGGLTGELFF.

The V and J genes are TRBV11-2 and TRBJ2-7; D is unclear. V shed 1 base and J shed 4 bases, with 11 bases lying between them. CDR3 length: 14 residues. Germline assignment: CDR1 SGHAT and CDR2 FQNNGV. The CDR3 DNA is TGTGCCAGCAGCTTAGTGGGCAGAGCTTACGAGCAGTACTTC. Protein sequence: CASSLVGRAYEQYF.

The rearrangement links TRBV4-3 to TRBJ1-1; D remains unclear. The CDR3 contains 14 residues. CDR1 is LGHNA, CDR2 YSLEER, per germline. V shed 0 bases and J shed 4 bases, with 9 bases lying between them. As DNA, the CDR3 is TGCGCCAGCAGCCAAGATTTGGTGGGCACTGAAGCTTTCTTT. Its protein product is CASSQDLVGTEAFF.

The CDR3 region is CASSFQVGDEQYF. Here the CDR3 DNA reads TGTGCCAGCAGCTTCCAGGTCGGGGACGAGCAGTACTTC. This sequence joins TRBV7-9 and TRBJ2-7; a weak D match, TRBD2 (5 bases). The V end lost 3 bases, the J end lost 5 bases, and 11 bases lay between the germline ends. This CDR3 has 13 residues. Germline CDR1 and CDR2: SEHNR and FQNEAQ (reference sequence).

V and J are TRBV4-2 and TRBJ1-2; D gene ambiguous. Deletions cut 4 bases from V and 3 bases from J, with 18 bases between. Germline V gives CDR1 LGHNA, CDR2 YNFKEQ. The CDR3 has 16 residues. CDR3 sequence: CASSLPGRPSDYGYTF. CDR3 nucleotide sequence: TGTGCCAGCAGCCTACCGGGCCGCCCTAGCGACTATGGCTACACCTTC.

This clonotype came up many times. V gene TRBV19 combines with J gene TRBJ2-1; TRBD2 matches 7 bases. This CDR3 is 16 amino acids long. CDR1 is LNHDA, CDR2 SQIVND, per germline (reference sequence). V shed 4 bases, J shed 9 bases, and the junction held 15 bases outside the gene matches. CDR3 residues: CASSTRPGGSEGEQFF. CDR3 bases: TGTGCCAGTAGTACCCGCCCCGGGGGGTCGGAGGGTGAGCAGTTCTTC.

This clonotype was counted ten times or more. This CDR3 reads CASSLGELDNQPQHF. The DNA of the CDR3 is TGTGCCAGCAGCTTAGGGGAATTGGACAATCAGCCCCAGCATTTT. The chain joins TRBV7-8 to TRBJ1-5, with unresolved D. The CDR3 is 15 residues long. Trimming took off 1 base at V and 3 bases at J, with 10 bases between the two ends. Germline CDR1 is SGHVS and CDR2 is FQNEAQ.

Only a few counts were recorded for this clonotype. This chain uses TRBV20-1 with TRBJ2-7; D is possibly TRBD2 (6 bases). The germline V gene has CDR1 DFQATT and CDR2 SNEGSKA (reference sequence). The CDR3 has 13 amino acids. Trimming removed 6 bases at V and 0 bases at J, with 12 bases between. CDR3 DNA: TGCAGTGCGTCCCGGGGGATCTCCTACGAGCAGTACTTC. This translates into CSASRGISYEQYF.

The V and J genes are TRBV6-1 and TRBJ1-2, with TRBD1 identical over 7 bases. The CDR3 spans 15 residues. After removal of 10 bases from V and 3 bases from J, the junction contained 14 bases not matched to a gene. In germline, CDR1 is MNHNS, CDR2 SASEGT. The CDR3 DNA reads as TGTGCCACTTATTGGACAGGCTCGACGTACTATGGCTACACCTTC. Its translation is CATYWTGSTYYGYTF.

This clonotype appeared many times. The chain joins TRBV27 to TRBJ2-2; TRBD1 matches at 9 bases. J gave up 5 bases and V 8 bases, and 3 bases lay outside the gene matches. The germline gives CDR1 MNHEY, CDR2 SMNVEV (reference sequence). This CDR3 region has 13 residues. The DNA for the CDR3 is TGTGCCAGCGGACAGGGGTATACCGGGGAGCTGTTTTTT. This translates into CASGQGYTGELFF.

This clonotype was recorded at least ten times. The rearrangement uses TRBV7-2 and TRBJ2-5; 12 bases align to TRBD2. The ends lost 4 bases at V and 5 bases at J; junction bases unmatched: 5. From germline, CDR1 is SGHTA and CDR2 FQGNSA. This CDR3 is 15 amino acids long. The CDR3 sequence: CASSWTSGVGETQYF. In nucleotides, the CDR3 is TGTGCCAGCAGCTGGACTAGCGGGGTGGGGGAGACCCAGTACTTC.

The chain links TRBV7-6 to TRBJ2-1; 12 nucleotides agree with TRBD2. Germline lookup yields CDR1 SGHVS and CDR2 FNYEAQ. The CDR3 runs 16 residues. V lost 2 bases to trimming and J lost 9 bases; unmatched junction nucleotides: 8. In nucleotides, the CDR3 is TGTGCCAGCAGCTTACGACTAGCGGGGGAATATAGTGAGCAGTTCTTC. Translating it yields CASSLRLAGEYSEQFF.

This clonotype has a count of ten or more. J is TRBJ1-6 and V is TRBV12-3 or TRBV12-4; the D is unclear. This CDR3 spans 14 amino acids. V lost 6 bases, J lost 7 bases, and 13 bases lay in between. The CDR3 here is CASRTVISNSPLHF. In DNA, the CDR3 is TGTGCCAGCAGAACGGTGATCTCCAATTCACCCCTCCACTTT.

This clonotype was counted between two and nine times. The J gene is TRBJ1-6, the V gene TRBV7-9; possibly TRBD1 for D (6 bases). The CDR3 has 14 residues. Germline CDR1 and CDR2: SEHNR and FQNEAQ (reference sequence). V gave up 4 bases and J gave up 9 bases, with 13 bases separating them. The CDR3 DNA is TGTGCCAGCAGCTCTACAGGGTTGGTTTCACCCCTCCACTTT. Translated, it gives CASSSTGLVSPLHF.

The sample holds a few counts of this clonotype. This chain joins TRBV9 and TRBJ1-1, with D unresolved. This CDR3 spans 15 amino acids. V lost 4 bases and J lost 1, with 14 bases in between. Germline CDR1 SGDLS, CDR2 YYNGEE. The CDR3 DNA is TGTGCCAGCAGCCCTCCGTTGTACTCGAACACTGAAGCTTTCTTT. It is translated as CASSPPLYSNTEAFF. Filled out from reference TRBV9 and TRBJ1-1, the complete variable domain reads DSGVTQTPKHLITATGQRVTLRCSPRSGDLSVYWYQQSLDQGLQFLIQYYNGEERAKGNILERFSAQQFPDLHSELNLSSLELGDSALYFCASSPPLYSNTEAFFGQGTRLTVV.

As concerns this clonotype: One end of the junction does not line up with germline, which may come from a read error. This chain links TRBV29-1 with TRBJ1-1; D uncertain. Per the germline V gene, CDR1 is SQVTM and CDR2 is ANQGSEA. The CDR3 totals 14 residues. The CDR3 is CSVAPVGSYTEDFF. The CDR3 coding sequence is TGCAGCGTGGCACCCGTAGGGTCGTACACTGAAGATTTCTTT.

In this sample, this clonotype turned up a few times. The chain combines TRBV11-2 with TRBJ2-2; 7 bases fit TRBD1. Germline values: CDR1 SGHAT, CDR2 FQNNGV. V lost 3 bases and J lost 0; bases outside the gene matches: 7. This CDR3 has 17 residues. The CDR3 here is CASSFATGHPNTGELFF. The CDR3 DNA follows: TGTGCCAGCAGCTTCGCGACAGGGCACCCGAACACCGGGGAGCTGTTTTTT.

There are a few counts of this clonotype. J is TRBJ1-2 and V is TRBV4-3; no firm D call. This CDR3 is built from 14 residues. Germline-derived CDR1 and CDR2 are LGHNA and YSLEER. The V gene lost 6 bases and the J gene lost 3 bases, with 14 bases spanning the gap. The CDR3 bases are TGCGCCAGCAGATTCGGACTTTCCCACTATGGCTACACCTTC. It is translated as CASRFGLSHYGYTF.

In its sample, this clonotype was seen many times. The V call is TRBV20-1, the J call TRBJ2-1; TRBD1 matches at 9 bases. The germline gives CDR1 DFQATT, CDR2 SNEGSKA (reference sequence). The CDR3 has 15 amino acids. Losses at the gene ends were 4 bases for V and 3 bases for J; bases not matched to a gene: 7. CDR3 coding DNA: TGCAGTGCTAATCGCCGGGACAGGGACTACAATGAGCAGTTCTTC. Amino acid sequence: CSANRRDRDYNEQFF.

The chain joins TRBV12-3 or TRBV12-4 to TRBJ2-2; TRBD1 matches 8 bases. CDR3 length: 12 residues. The trim removed 8 bases at V and 6 bases at J, leaving 2 bases unmatched. CDR3 sequence reads: CASGQGPGELFF. The CDR3 nucleotides read TGTGCCAGCGGACAGGGACCCGGGGAGCTGTTTTTT.

In its sample, this clonotype was seen many times. At one end, the junction sequence differs from germline, possibly due to a read error. V usage is TRBV7-8 and J usage is TRBJ2-1, with 8 nucleotides matching TRBD2. The CDR3 sequence is 13 residues long. Looked up from germline, CDR1 is SGHVS and CDR2 is FQNEAQ. CDR3 in DNA: TGTGCCAGCAGCTTAGCTAGCGGGGTGGGGTCGGTCTTC. This gives the protein CASSLASGVGSVF. Variable domain in full (rest from reference TRBV7-8 and TRBJ2-1): GAGVSQSPRYKVAKRGQDVALRCDPISGHVSLFWYQQALGQGPEFLTYFQNEAQLDKSGLPSDRFFAERPEGSVSTLKIQRTQQEDSAVYLCASSLASGVGSVFGPGTRLTVL.

A few counts support this clonotype. This chain links TRBV27 with TRBJ2-1; D is uncertain. This CDR3 contains 13 residues. Germline V gives CDR1 MNHEY, CDR2 SMNVEV (reference sequence). V shed 4 bases and J shed 0 bases, with 4 bases lying between them. CDR3 DNA: TGTGCCAGCAGTTACAGCTCCTACAATGAGCAGTTCTTC. This sequence encodes CASSYSSYNEQFF.

This clonotype was detected many times. This rearrangement joins TRBV20-1 to TRBJ2-7; the D gene is possibly TRBD1 (6 bases). Germline values: CDR1 DFQATT, CDR2 SNEGSKA (reference sequence). V lost 3 bases and J 5 bases, leaving 14 bases between the germline ends. The CDR3 totals 13 residues. This chain's CDR3 is CSARGDNKNEQYF. The CDR3 DNA reads TGCAGTGCTAGGGGGGACAACAAGAACGAGCAGTACTTC.

This clonotype was seen at least ten times. The chain combines TRBV4-1 with TRBJ2-1; 10 nucleotides align to TRBD1. This CDR3 region has 14 residues. The V gene end was trimmed by 1 base and the J gene end by 10 bases; junction bases not matched to a gene: 4. CDR1 and CDR2 (germline): MGHRA, YSYEKL. The CDR3 DNA follows: TGCGCCAGCAGCCAAGGGACAGGGGGACGAGAGCAGTTCTTC. Translation: CASSQGTGGREQFF.

This clonotype rates as medium-sized. This chain connects TRBV19 to TRBJ2-1; 8 positions agree with TRBD2. The CDR3 has 15 amino acids. Trimming removed 2 bases from V and 6 bases from J; junction bases left unmatched: 6. Germline-derived CDR1 and CDR2 are LNHDA and SQIVND (reference sequence). The CDR3 DNA reads TGTGCCAGTAGTATACTGACTAGCGAAGTCAATGAGCAGTTCTTC. The encoded protein is CASSILTSEVNEQFF.

This clonotype was seen a handful of times. The J gene is TRBJ2-3, the V gene TRBV7-9; D ambiguous. V lost 5 bases and J lost 3, with 12 bases in between. The CDR3 has 14 residues. The germline V gene has CDR1 SEHNR and CDR2 FQNEAQ (reference sequence). DNA of the CDR3: TGTGCCAGCAGCCCCCCTTGGTCGACAGATACGCAGTATTTT. Its translation is CASSPPWSTDTQYF.